The clone carrying this T cell receptor (beta chain) occurred once. Relative to the germline gene, one junction end is altered; a read error may explain this. The method was immunoSEQ multiplex PCR; TCRdb's version includes in-frame clones alone and lacks a portion of them. This table holds hundreds of thousands of clones, approximately 89% found once. This specimen comes from a study of shared T cell receptors in the human thymus. This CDR3 is built from 15 residues. Germline-derived CDR1 and CDR2 are SGHTA and FQGTGA. These same records also appear under a second study, on human thymus T cells. That report notes: Serving as donors were healthy Finnish infants, each of whom was having open corrective surgery for congenital heart defects. Corrective heart surgery yielded resections, and these provided the thymus tissue. Thymic and blood repertoires appeared to display a bias in their usage of V and J genes. Thymic repertoires from unrelated individuals overlapped highly, related research reported.

This TCR was sampled from a boy under three years old with a congenital heart defect. The sample was thymocytes. The chain recombines TRBV7-3 with TRBJ1-1, with TRBD1 matching over 9 bases. DNA for the CDR3: TGTGCCAGCAGCATAACACAGGGGGCAGACACTGAAGCTTTCTTT. Translating gives CASSITQGADTEAFF.